The 29 T cell receptor beta chains presented below share a single source sample, sequenced in a study of T cells in Graves' hyperthyroidism and ophthalmopathy. TCR beta CDR3 region amplification was performed from RNA transcripts. RT-PCR in the first round (using the HTBI primer set) targeted the TCR CDR3. TCRdb re-analysed the multiplex PCR reads in MiXCR, keeping a single row per CDR3 protein. The sample yields hundreds of thousands of distinct CDR3 sequences, 13% to 15% seen once. Material: blood. These TCRs come from a young woman with Graves' hyperthyroidism.

The chain employs TRBV5-1 and TRBJ2-7; D could derive from TRBD1 or TRBD2 (5 bases each). The germline CDR1 and CDR2 sequences are SGHRS and YFSETQ. The CDR3 covers 13 residues. The V end was cut by 4 bases, the J end by 4 bases, with 12 bases between. CDR3 bases: TGCGCCAGCAGCAGGGACGCGCTGTACGAGCAGTACTTC. Residues: CASSRDALYEQYF.

The V gene is TRBV29-1, the J gene TRBJ2-1; D is unresolved. There are 16 residues in the CDR3. V lost 0 bases, J lost 0 bases, and 12 bases lay in between. Looked up from germline, CDR1 is SQVTM and CDR2 is ANQGSEA. For the CDR3, the DNA is TGCAGCGTTGAAGACTGGTGGCGGAGCTCCTACAATGAGCAGTTCTTC. Translation: CSVEDWWRSSYNEQFF.

This clonotype came up many times. This rearrangement joins TRBV3-1 to TRBJ1-1, with a weak D call TRBD1 (5 bases). The CDR3 is 14 amino acids. V was cut by 1 base and J by 6 bases, with 12 bases left in between. Germline assignment: CDR1 LGHDT and CDR2 YNNKEL (reference sequence). The CDR3 coding sequence is TGTGCCAGCAGCCAAGGTCGGCGGGGCTCTGAAGCTTTCTTT. It encodes CASSQGRRGSEAFF.

The genes are TRBV5-6 and TRBJ2-7; D not resolved. From germline, CDR1 is SGHDT and CDR2 YYEEEE. V lost 0 bases, J lost 0 bases, and 7 bases lay in between. This CDR3 has 14 residues. The chain's CDR3 is CASSLAAISYEQYF. The DNA of the CDR3 is TGTGCCAGCAGCTTGGCGGCTATCTCCTACGAGCAGTACTTC.

At least ten counts were recorded for this clonotype. The rearrangement joins TRBV11-1 to TRBJ1-1; D is ambiguous. The CDR3 is 13 amino acids. Between the trimmed V and J ends, which lost 6 bases and 0 bases, there was a span of 8 bases. CDR1 and CDR2 (germline): SGHAT, FQDESV (reference sequence). The CDR3 loop reads CASSQNLNTEAFF. The CDR3 coding sequence is TGTGCCAGCAGTCAGAATTTGAACACTGAAGCTTTCTTT.

The chain employs TRBV5-1 and TRBJ2-7; the D gene is possibly TRBD2 (5 bases). The tail of the sequence fits TRBJ2-1 better, so the J call may be wrong. This CDR3 region has 17 residues. Germline V gene sequence: CDR1 SGHRS, CDR2 YFSETQ. The CDR3 DNA is TGCGCCAGCAGCCAAGATCCCAGGACCATGGACTCCTACGAGCAGTTCTTC. It codes for CASSQDPRTMDSYEQFF.

This clonotype was detected many times. The chain combines TRBV7-3 with TRBJ2-1; TRBD2 aligns across 16 bases. V lost 5 bases to trimming and J lost 10 bases; unmatched junction nucleotides: 8. The CDR3 has 16 residues. CDR1 and CDR2 (germline): SGHTA, FQGTGA. CDR3 nucleotides: TGTGCCAGCAGCCCCTCCGGGACTAGCGGGAGGGTGGAGCAGTTCTTC. Translating it yields CASSPSGTSGRVEQFF.

In this sample, this clonotype turned up many times. The chain carries TRBV7-2 and TRBJ2-1; maybe TRBD2 (5 bases). The CDR3 loop spans 13 amino acids. Per germline, CDR1 SGHTA and CDR2 FQGNSA. Trimming took off 5 bases at V and 7 bases at J, with 12 bases between the two ends. The CDR3 protein is CASSPRRENEQFF. In nucleotides, the CDR3 is TGTGCCAGCAGCCCCCGTAGGGAGAATGAGCAGTTCTTC.

This clonotype was seen a few times. The V gene is TRBV27, the J gene TRBJ2-2, with TRBD2 as a possible D gene (6 bases). Germline V CDR1 and CDR2: MNHEY, SMNVEV (reference sequence). The CDR3 sequence is 16 residues long. V was cut by 6 bases and J by 0 bases, with 14 bases left in between. The CDR3 region has the DNA TGTGCCAGCAGGGGTGTGGCGGGAACGAACACCGGGGAGCTGTTTTTT. As protein: CASRGVAGTNTGELFF.

This chain connects TRBV10-1 to TRBJ2-2; D not certain. In germline, CDR1 is WNHNN, CDR2 SYGVQD (reference sequence). V was shortened by 6 bases and J by 7 bases, with 9 bases between the two germline ends. This CDR3 is built from 12 residues. The CDR3 sequence: CASSDWDGELFF. As DNA, the CDR3 is TGCGCCAGCAGCGACTGGGACGGGGAGCTGTTTTTT.

This clonotype was detected a few times. The rearrangement joins TRBV30 to TRBJ2-3; 14 nucleotides align to TRBD2. The CDR3 has 16 residues. Losses at the gene ends were 3 bases for V and 4 bases for J; bases not matched to a gene: 6. Germline assignment: CDR1 GTSNPN and CDR2 SVGIG (reference sequence). The CDR3 DNA reads TGTGCCTGGAGACTTGGGACTAGCGGGAGCGCAGATACGCAGTATTTT. Protein sequence: CAWRLGTSGSADTQYF.

Ten or more counts support this clonotype. The V gene is TRBV18, the J gene TRBJ1-1; 8 bases map to TRBD1. Germline values: CDR1 KGHSH, CDR2 LQKENI. The CDR3 is 16 residues long. V was clipped by 5 bases and J by 1 base; unmatched bases: 9. CDR3 sequence: CASSSTGDAGNTEAFF. CDR3 nucleotide sequence: TGTGCCAGCTCATCGACAGGGGACGCAGGGAACACTGAAGCTTTCTTT.

The chain joins TRBV4-3 to TRBJ2-7, with D perhaps TRBD1 (5 bases). There are 16 residues in the CDR3. Trimming removed 3 bases from V and 0 bases from J, with 15 bases in between. Germline V CDR1 and CDR2: LGHNA, YSLEER. CDR3 amino acids: CASSQSFWGRSYEQYF. In nucleotides, the CDR3 is TGCGCCAGCAGCCAGAGCTTCTGGGGCCGCTCCTACGAGCAGTACTTC.

The chain is built from TRBV6-1 and TRBJ1-2; tentative D call: TRBD1 (5 bases). V was shortened by 4 bases and J by 0 bases, with 9 bases between the two germline ends. Germline CDR1 and CDR2: MNHNS and SASEGT. This CDR3 spans 14 amino acids. The CDR3 DNA follows: TGTGCCAGCAGTGGGAGGGGATCTAACTATGGCTACACCTTC. Amino acid sequence: CASSGRGSNYGYTF.

The CDR3 loop reads CASSPNLIAGGRETQYF. CDR3 nucleotides: TGTGCCAGCAGTCCAAACCTAATAGCGGGAGGGCGAGAGACCCAGTACTTC. V gene TRBV27 combines with J gene TRBJ2-5; 11 bases line up with TRBD2. The J segment lost 4 bases and the V segment lost 5 bases, leaving 12 bases of the junction unmatched. The CDR3 is 17 amino acids. Germline-derived CDR1 and CDR2 are MNHEY and SMNVEV (reference sequence).

This clonotype was seen ten or more times. The V call is TRBV12-3 or TRBV12-4, the J call TRBJ1-1; no definite D call. The CDR3 has 13 residues. V lost 4 bases and J lost 5, with 11 bases in between. The CDR3 reads CASSSEGGTEAFF. The CDR3 region has the DNA TGTGCCAGCAGTTCGGAGGGAGGGACTGAAGCTTTCTTT.

The chain has TRBV6-5 and TRBJ1-1, with D possibly TRBD1 on 5 matching bases. CDR3 length: 15 amino acids. Germline CDR1 reads MNHEY; CDR2 reads SVGAGI. V was cut by 2 bases and J by 1 base, with 11 bases left in between. This chain's CDR3 is CASSYRPTENTEAFF. The CDR3 coding sequence is TGTGCCAGCAGTTACCGACCGACAGAGAACACTGAAGCTTTCTTT.

The chain combines TRBV19 with TRBJ2-3; D remains unclear. The V and J ends lost 5 bases and 4 bases respectively, with 19 bases between them. There are 16 residues in the CDR3. Germline CDR1 is LNHDA and CDR2 is SQIVND (reference sequence). The CDR3 DNA reads TGTGCCAGTAGTGTTGTTCATCCGACGGGCGCAGATACGCAGTATTTT. It translates to CASSVVHPTGADTQYF.

In the case of this clonotype: A read error is possible here, since a much larger clone lies one base away. J is TRBJ1-1 and V is TRBV7-2; D ambiguous. This CDR3 has 15 residues. Trimming removed 6 bases from V and 5 bases from J, with 19 bases in between. Looked up from germline, CDR1 is SGHTA and CDR2 is FQGNSA. In DNA, the CDR3 is TGTGCCAGCAGACCCCTTAAGGCCCGCCCTACTGAAGCTTTCTTT. Amino acid sequence: CASRPLKARPTEAFF.

With respect to this clonotype: A read error may account for a junction end that differs from germline. This chain uses TRBV7-9 with TRBJ2-2, with D possibly being TRBD2 (5 bases). This CDR3 comprises 13 residues. Germline lookup yields CDR1 SEHNR and CDR2 FQNEAQ (reference sequence). The DNA of the CDR3 is TGCGCCAGCGCTGGGAGTTCGGCCGGGGAGCTGTTTTTT. Its protein is CASAGSSAGELFF.

This clonotype has more than one count but fewer than ten. The rearrangement uses TRBV5-1 and TRBJ2-6; D gene unclear. This CDR3 is 16 amino acids long. Germline V CDR1 and CDR2: SGHRS, YFSETQ. V was clipped by 7 bases and J by 0 bases, with 14 bases between them. CDR3 region: CASSREPPSGANVLTF. In DNA, the CDR3 is TGCGCCAGCTCCCGAGAGCCCCCCTCTGGGGCCAACGTCCTGACTTTC.

This clonotype showed up just a few times. The J gene is TRBJ1-2, the V gene TRBV20-1; tentatively, D is TRBD1 (5 bases). CDR1 is DFQATT and CDR2 is SNEGSKA in the germline V gene (reference sequence). The V end lost 1 base, the J end lost 3 bases, and 12 bases lay between the germline ends. CDR3 length equals 14 residues. CDR3 sequence: CSARVGPGDYGYTF. The CDR3 bases are TGCAGTGCTAGAGTGGGCCCGGGGGACTATGGCTACACCTTC.

This clonotype was seen many times. J is TRBJ2-5 and V is TRBV12-3 or TRBV12-4; D not certain. The CDR3 extends over 14 amino acids. Trimming took off 3 bases at V and 5 bases at J, with 13 bases between the two ends. CDR3 sequence: CASSLLGIGETQYF. In DNA, the CDR3 is TGTGCCAGCAGTTTGTTAGGGATTGGTGAGACCCAGTACTTC.

There are a few counts of this clonotype. The chain employs TRBV20-1 and TRBJ2-5; D uncertain. Germline V lookup: CDR1 DFQATT, CDR2 SNEGSKA (reference sequence). The CDR3 spans 14 residues. Trimming pared 1 base from V and 2 bases from J, leaving 11 bases between. For the CDR3, the DNA is TGCAGTGCTAGAGCCCCCGGAAAGCAAGAGACCCAGTACTTC. Translated: CSARAPGKQETQYF.

This clonotype was detected many times. The chain links TRBV7-2 to TRBJ2-5; 11 nucleotides agree with TRBD2. This CDR3 spans 17 amino acids. CDR1 is SGHTA, CDR2 FQGNSA, per germline. V lost 0 bases, J lost 5 bases, and 8 bases stayed unmatched. DNA of the CDR3: TGTGCCAGCAGCTTAGCGCATAGCGGGAGGGCCCGGGAGACCCAGTACTTC. It yields the protein CASSLAHSGRARETQYF.

This clonotype was seen a handful of times. As DNA, the CDR3 is TGTGCCAGCAGCCCCGGGTCGGAAGCTGGTGAGCAGTTCTTC. Translating gives CASSPGSEAGEQFF. The chain employs TRBV7-9 and TRBJ2-1; the D is unclear. The V and J ends lost 5 bases and 9 bases respectively, with 17 bases between them. This CDR3 is 14 amino acids long. Per the germline V gene, CDR1 is SEHNR and CDR2 is FQNEAQ (reference sequence).

This clonotype was detected many times. The chain couples TRBV6-2 or TRBV6-3 to TRBJ2-3; no firm D call. The CDR3 is 12 amino acids. Germline V gene data show CDR1 as MNHEY and CDR2 as SVGEGT. Trimming left V 6 bases short and J 6 bases short, with 10 bases between. The CDR3 DNA is TGTGCCAGCAGGGATCTGAGGGATACGCAGTATTTT. This codes for CASRDLRDTQYF.

This clonotype showed up many times. The chain uses TRBV7-2 and TRBJ2-5; TRBD2 matches at 11 bases. The CDR3 loop spans 16 amino acids. Looked up from germline, CDR1 is SGHTA and CDR2 is FQGNSA. Trimming cost V 4 bases and J 0 bases; bases outside gene matches: 4. This CDR3 is CASSSLSGRDQETQYF. The CDR3 nucleotides are TGTGCCAGCAGCTCACTTAGCGGGAGGGACCAAGAGACCCAGTACTTC.

This clonotype was picked up many times. The chain employs TRBV6-2 or TRBV6-3 and TRBJ2-1, with no clear D. CDR1 is MNHEY, CDR2 SVGEGT, per germline. The CDR3 is 11 amino acids. V lost 6 bases and J 10 bases, leaving 10 bases between the germline ends. The CDR3 DNA sequence: TGTGCCAGCAGCTCAAGCAGCGAGCAGTTCTTC. Its translation: CASSSSSEQFF.